What follows are 11 T cell receptor beta chains derived from one specimen sequenced in a study of cytomegalovirus exposure and HLA in healthy donors (dated by TCRdb to between 2016 and 2019). The library was generated by the immunoSEQ multiplex PCR assay. The multiplex PCR relied on a mix of 60 forward primers for TCR Vbeta segments and 13 reverse primers for TCR Jbeta segments. In its TCRdb copy, this immuneACCESS table keeps in-frame sequences only and misses some clones. Where compared with another copy, unresolved V genes explain less than half of these, and the others have no known cause. For this sample the table gives 200,000 to 250,000 clones, of which 60% to 80% were detected only once. The ten largest account for about 3.8% of the sample. The sample taken for sequencing was PBMCs. These receptors were obtained from a male donor in good health and CMV-seronegative.

The genes are TRBV7-3 and TRBJ2-7, with D perhaps matching TRBD1 (5 bases). Germline loops: CDR1 SGHTA, CDR2 FQGTGA. V lost 1 base and J lost 2, with 9 bases in between. The CDR3 sequence is 14 residues long. The CDR3 is CASSLSPRAYEQYF. CDR3 nucleotides: TGTGCCAGCAGCTTAAGTCCCAGGGCCTACGAGCAGTACTTC. The whole variable domain, filled in from reference TRBV7-3 and TRBJ2-7, reads GAGVSQTPSNKVTEKGKYVELRCDPISGHTALYWYRQSLGQGPEFLIYFQGTGAADDSGLPNDRFFAVRPEGSVSTLKIQRTERGDSAVYLCASSLSPRAYEQYFGPGTRLTVT.

The genes are TRBV30 and TRBJ1-5; D is unclear. The germline V and J ends were trimmed by 4 bases and 4 bases, with 11 bases remaining between them. The V gene's germline CDR1 is GTSNPN and CDR2 SVGIG (reference sequence). The CDR3 loop spans 13 amino acids. This chain's CDR3 is CAWTQAENQPQHF. The CDR3 bases are TGTGCCTGGACCCAGGCAGAAAATCAGCCCCAGCATTTT.

The chain uses TRBV29-1 and TRBJ1-2, with 10 positions matching TRBD1. Germline CDR1 is SQVTM and CDR2 is ANQGSEA. The CDR3 runs to 13 residues. V trimming: 5 bases; J trimming: 7 bases; junction bases outside the gene matches: 7. Here the CDR3 DNA reads TGCAGCGTTACACCGGGACAGGGGTTTGGCTACACCTTC. Translating gives CSVTPGQGFGYTF.

The chain couples TRBV27 to TRBJ2-1; a weak D match, TRBD2 (5 bases). The germline CDR1 and CDR2 sequences are MNHEY and SMNVEV (reference sequence). Trimming took 7 bases from V and 11 from J, leaving 18 bases between them. The CDR3 loop spans 13 amino acids. The CDR3 spells CASNSGIPRQQFF. The CDR3 nucleotides are TGTGCCAGCAACTCCGGGATTCCGCGTCAGCAGTTCTTC.

The chain employs TRBV13 and TRBJ1-4; D is ambiguous. Germline V gives CDR1 PRHDT, CDR2 FYEKMQ (reference sequence). The V end was cut by 3 bases, the J end by 4 bases, with 9 bases between. The CDR3 extends over 14 amino acids. The CDR3 loop is CASSLGSSNEKLFF. The CDR3 nucleotides are TGTGCCAGCAGCTTGGGCAGCAGTAATGAAAAACTGTTTTTT.

This clone was recorded once. The chain recombines TRBV18 with TRBJ1-5; D possibly corresponds to TRBD1 (6 bases). Germline V gene sequence: CDR1 KGHSH, CDR2 LQKENI. The CDR3 is 17 residues long. Trimming removed 3 bases at V and 2 bases at J, with 17 bases between. DNA of the CDR3: TGTGCCAGCTCACCCTATAAAGTAGGGGGAGGCAATCAGCCCCAGCATTTT. Amino acid sequence: CASSPYKVGGGNQPQHF.

This clone occurred once. The chain combines TRBV5-1 with TRBJ2-3; D uncertain. Germline assignment: CDR1 SGHRS and CDR2 YFSETQ. V lost 4 bases to trimming and J lost 5 bases, with 11 bases between them. The CDR3 has 13 amino acids. DNA for the CDR3: TGCGCCAGCAGCGTGGGTCTCGGAGATACGCAGTATTTT. Translation gives CASSVGLGDTQYF. Full variable domain (missing parts from reference TRBV5-1 and TRBJ2-3): KAGVTQTPRYLIKTRGQQVTLSCSPISGHRSVSWYQQTPGQGLQFLFEYFSETQRNKGNFPGRFSGRQFSNSRSEMNVSTLELGDSALYLCASSVGLGDTQYFGPGTRLTVL.

This clone appeared a few times. The chain's CDR3 is CASRTGIGHEQYF. The CDR3 DNA follows: TGTGCCAGCAGGACAGGGATAGGGCACGAGCAGTACTTC. The chain is built from TRBV6-5 and TRBJ2-7, with 7 bases identical to TRBD1. The germline V gene has CDR1 MNHEY and CDR2 SVGAGI. The V and J ends lost 6 bases and 5 bases, in that order; junction bases with no gene match: 7. The length of the CDR3 is 13 residues.

This rearrangement joins TRBV28 to TRBJ2-2; 12 nucleotides match TRBD2. This CDR3 is 14 amino acids long. In germline, CDR1 is MDHEN, CDR2 SYDVKM. The V segment lost 5 bases and the J segment 9 bases; nucleotides outside the gene matches: 4. CDR3 nucleotides: TGTGCCAGCAGTCAGAGGACTAGCGGGAGGGAGCTGTTTTTT. This gives the protein CASSQRTSGRELFF.

The rearrangement links TRBV25-1 to TRBJ2-6; D perhaps matches TRBD2 (5 bases). V was pared by 0 bases and J by 0 bases, with 9 bases between. The CDR3 consists of 17 residues. Germline V lookup: CDR1 MGHDK, CDR2 SYGVNS. CDR3 loop: CASSEYGSGSGANVLTF. In DNA, the CDR3 is TGTGCCAGCAGTGAATACGGCAGCGGCTCTGGGGCCAACGTCCTGACTTTC.

The chain recombines TRBV7-9 with TRBJ2-5; the D gene is possibly TRBD1 (6 bases). CDR3 length equals 15 residues. V lost 8 bases, J lost 1 base, and 17 bases lay in between. Germline V lookup: CDR1 SEHNR, CDR2 FQNEAQ (reference sequence). The CDR3 region is CASYAQGTPQETQYF. CDR3 sequence (DNA): TGTGCCAGCTACGCTCAGGGGACCCCCCAAGAGACCCAGTACTTC.